This T cell receptor (beta chain) appears in the sequencing data of a study of cytomegalovirus exposure and HLA in healthy donors. CDR3 length: 13 amino acids. Trimming removed 4 bases at V and 2 bases at J, with 8 bases between. Germline CDR1 and CDR2: MNHEY and SVGAGI. The PCR was carried out with 60 Vbeta primers and 13 Jbeta primers. Sequencing was performed with immunoSEQ multiplex PCR; in TCRdb, only in-frame clones are kept and a portion is missing. The profile shows over 95,000 clones, about 70% of them singletons. Points from the study as a whole: CMV serostatus was the only recorded immune exposure for donors.

Among the donors, all were healthy bone marrow donors. A single count supports this clone. No antigen is known for it. This chain uses TRBV6-5 with TRBJ1-2, with a weak D call TRBD1 (5 bases). The source is a middle-aged woman in good health and CMV-seropositive. The sample consisted of PBMCs. This CDR3 is CASSFAGNYGYTF. CDR3 sequence (DNA): TGTGCCAGCAGTTTTGCAGGGAACTATGGCTACACCTTC.